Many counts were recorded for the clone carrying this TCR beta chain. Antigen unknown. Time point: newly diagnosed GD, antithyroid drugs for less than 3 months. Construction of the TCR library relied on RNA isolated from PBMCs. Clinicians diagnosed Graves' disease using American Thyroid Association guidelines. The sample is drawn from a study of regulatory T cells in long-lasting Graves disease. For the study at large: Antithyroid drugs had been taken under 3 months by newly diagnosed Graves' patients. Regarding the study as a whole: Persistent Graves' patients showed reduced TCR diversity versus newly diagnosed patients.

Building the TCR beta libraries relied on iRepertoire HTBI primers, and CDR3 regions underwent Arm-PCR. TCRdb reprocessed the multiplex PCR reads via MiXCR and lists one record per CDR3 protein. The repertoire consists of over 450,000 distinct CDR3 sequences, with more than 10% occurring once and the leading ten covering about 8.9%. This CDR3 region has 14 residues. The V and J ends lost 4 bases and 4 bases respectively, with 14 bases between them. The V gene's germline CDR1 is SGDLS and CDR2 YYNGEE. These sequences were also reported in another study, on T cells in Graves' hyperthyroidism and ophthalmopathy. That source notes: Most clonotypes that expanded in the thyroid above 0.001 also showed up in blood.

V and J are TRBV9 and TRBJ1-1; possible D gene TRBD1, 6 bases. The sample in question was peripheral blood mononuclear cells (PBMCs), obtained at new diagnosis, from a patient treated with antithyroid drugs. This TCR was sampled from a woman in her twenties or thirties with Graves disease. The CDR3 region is CASSPSTGSTEAFF. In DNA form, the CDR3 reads TGTGCCAGCAGCCCCTCGACAGGTTCCACTGAAGCTTTCTTT.